A single sample gave rise to the 14 T cell receptor beta chains below, sequenced in a study of human T cells and chemical hapten exposure. Time point indicated: patch test 2, 6 weeks after DPC sensitization. Regarding treatment: therapeutic diphenylcyclopropenone sensitization with weekly scalp DPC. A single record per CDR3 protein comes from TCRdb applying MiXCR to the RACE reads. The sample contains 42,000 or so distinct CDR3 sequences, approximately 9% of which appear only once. This specimen consisted of whole blood, obtained in connection with sensitization to the hapten diphenylcyclopropenone (DPC). All receptors come from a middle-aged woman with alopecia areata. Some clones in this sample may be carry-over from other donors' samples.

This clonotype was recorded at least ten times. This chain links TRBV27 with TRBJ1-5; unclear D gene. The CDR3 is 16 amino acids. CDR1 is MNHEY and CDR2 is SMNVEV in the germline V gene (reference sequence). V was clipped by 0 bases and J by 0 bases, with 9 bases between them. The CDR3 sequence: CASSLSGGDSNQPQHF. The CDR3 nucleotides read TGTGCCAGCAGTTTATCTGGCGGAGATAGCAATCAGCCCCAGCATTTT.

The J gene is TRBJ2-3, the V gene TRBV4-3; maybe TRBD1 (5 bases). Germline V gene sequence: CDR1 LGHNA, CDR2 YSLEER. Trimming shortened V by 0 bases and J by 2 bases, and 12 bases separated the two germline ends. The CDR3 sequence is 16 residues long. CDR3 sequence (DNA): TGCGCCAGCAGCCAAGATGCCCCCAGGGCCACAGATACGCAGTATTTT. Protein product: CASSQDAPRATDTQYF.

This clonotype came up many times. This chain uses TRBV15 with TRBJ2-3; tentatively, D is TRBD2 (5 bases). Germline CDR1 and CDR2: LNHNV and YYDKDF (reference sequence). V lost 3 bases and J 1 base, leaving 17 bases between the germline ends. The CDR3 contains 17 residues. The CDR3 reads CATSSGLVPGGTDTQYF. For the CDR3, the DNA is TGTGCCACCAGCAGCGGACTCGTCCCTGGGGGCACAGATACGCAGTATTTT.

This clonotype was seen at least ten times. This chain connects TRBV19 to TRBJ1-5, with 7 bases fitting TRBD1. Germline V gene lookup returns CDR1 LNHDA and CDR2 SQIVND (reference sequence). CDR3 length: 16 amino acids. The V segment lost 8 bases and the J segment 0 bases; nucleotides outside the gene matches: 10. The CDR3: CASLGGQLDSNQPQHF. For the CDR3, the DNA is TGTGCCAGTTTGGGGGGACAGTTAGATAGCAATCAGCCCCAGCATTTT.

This clonotype was picked up a small number of times. The chain joins TRBV4-2 to TRBJ1-1; the D is unclear. Trimming pared 4 bases from V and 5 bases from J, leaving 26 bases between. Germline V gene lookup returns CDR1 LGHNA and CDR2 YNFKEQ. The CDR3 loop spans 18 amino acids. CDR3 bases: TGTGCCAGCAGCCCCTCTCGGCGGACGGAGGGCTCGATTACTGAAGCTTTCTTT. Residues: CASSPSRRTEGSITEAFF.

The chain is built from TRBV7-9 and TRBJ1-4; 7 nucleotides match TRBD1. CDR1 and CDR2 from the germline V gene are SEHNR and FQNEAQ (reference sequence). This CDR3 region has 19 residues. J was trimmed by 0 bases and V by 2 bases; bases with no gene match: 12. The CDR3 coding sequence is TGTGCCAGCAGCTTAAGGCGCTCCGGGACAGTTGCAACTAATGAAAAACTGTTTTTT. It translates to CASSLRRSGTVATNEKLFF. The full variable domain, its missing parts supplied by reference TRBV7-9 and TRBJ1-4, is DTGVSQNPRHKITKRGQNVTFRCDPISEHNRLYWYRQTLGQGPEFLTYFQNEAQLEKSRLLSDRFSAERPKGSFSTLEIQRTEQGDSAMYLCASSLRRSGTVATNEKLFFGSGTQLSVL.

The CDR3 is CASQPQETFYEQYF. CDR3 nucleotide sequence: TGTGCCAGTCAGCCACAGGAAACGTTCTACGAGCAGTACTTC. The chain couples TRBV5-5 to TRBJ2-7; D is possibly TRBD1 (5 bases). V was clipped by 8 bases and J by 3 bases, with 18 bases between them. The V gene's germline CDR1 is SGHKS and CDR2 YYEKEE (reference sequence). CDR3 length equals 14 residues.

The CDR3 loop is CASSQPGQPNTEAFF. CDR3 DNA: TGCGCCAGCAGTCAACCCGGACAGCCCAACACTGAAGCTTTCTTT. The rearrangement joins TRBV23-1 to TRBJ1-1, with D perhaps TRBD1 (6 bases). TRBV23-1 is annotated as an ORF whose role is uncertain. This CDR3 has 15 residues. V dropped 2 bases and J dropped 2 bases, with 12 bases sitting between them.

This clonotype occurred many times. The chain is built from TRBV4-3 and TRBJ1-4; D is perhaps TRBD1 (6 bases). Germline CDR1 reads LGHNA; CDR2 reads YSLEER. The CDR3 extends over 14 amino acids. V was shortened by 4 bases and J by 12 bases, with 18 bases between the two germline ends. CDR3 sequence (DNA): TGCGCCAGCAGCCCACTCCGTACAGGGAGCGAACTGTTTTTT. As protein: CASSPLRTGSELFF.

The chain is built from TRBV28 and TRBJ2-2; no firm D call. Between the trimmed V and J ends, which lost 2 bases and 5 bases, there was a span of 9 bases. CDR1 MDHEN and CDR2 SYDVKM come from the germline V gene. CDR3 length equals 14 residues. The CDR3 nucleotides are TGTGCCAGCAGTTTAGTTACGGTAACCGGGGAGCTGTTTTTT. Encoded protein: CASSLVTVTGELFF.

The sample holds many counts of this clonotype. This chain joins TRBV27 and TRBJ2-7; D ambiguous. V was clipped by 8 bases and J by 3 bases, with 14 bases between them. The CDR3 has 13 amino acids. Germline V gene data show CDR1 as MNHEY and CDR2 as SMNVEV (reference sequence). For the CDR3, the DNA is TGTGCCAGCGCATCTGGGCCCGGCTACGAGCAGTACTTC. Amino acids: CASASGPGYEQYF.

The V call is TRBV12-5, the J call TRBJ2-7, with D unresolved. V lost 1 base to trimming and J lost 3 bases, with 10 bases between them. CDR1 is LGHNT, CDR2 FRNRAP, per germline. The length of the CDR3 is 14 residues. DNA of the CDR3: TGTGCTAGTGGTTTGGGCCGGGCACTCTACGAGCAGTACTTC. It encodes CASGLGRALYEQYF.

Remarks on this clonotype: A much larger clone sits a single nucleotide away, making a read error possible. The genes are TRBV5-1 and TRBJ1-4, with D tentatively TRBD1 (6 bases). The CDR3 is 16 amino acids. Germline loops: CDR1 SGHRS, CDR2 YFSETQ. Here the CDR3 DNA reads TGCGTCAGCAGCCGGGACACTCCGGCAACTAATGAAAAACTGTTTTTT. Protein product: CVSSRDTPATNEKLFF.

This clonotype was seen repeatedly, ten times or more. The V call is TRBV2, the J call TRBJ2-5, with D perhaps matching TRBD2 (5 bases). CDR3 length: 14 residues. Germline V gene lookup returns CDR1 SNHLY and CDR2 FYNNEI. V was shortened by 7 bases and J by 1 base, with 13 bases between the two germline ends. DNA for the CDR3: TGTGCCAGCAAGACCCGGGGTCTCCAAGAGACCCAGTACTTC. Amino acid sequence: CASKTRGLQETQYF.